This T cell receptor beta chain was obtained from a study of Graves' ophthalmopathy and Graves' hyperthyroidism. The V and J ends lost 3 bases and 10 bases, in that order; junction bases with no gene match: 12. The germline V gene has CDR1 SQVTM and CDR2 ANQGSEA. This CDR3 contains 16 residues. RNA transcripts yielded amplified TCR beta CDR3 regions. The authors performed first-round RT-PCR with HTBI primers and then a second-round multiplex PCR. Each CDR3 protein gets one entry after TCRdb re-called the multiplex PCR reads with MiXCR. Altogether 600,000 to 700,000 distinct CDR3 sequences are present, 35% to 50% being singletons, with the ten largest covering around 3%. Having ophthalmopathy, the donors showed moderate-to-severe activity, CAS ≥3 and NOSPECS ≥4, with disease lasting under 3 months.

The gene calls are TRBV29-1 and TRBJ1-6; 10 bases are shared with TRBD1. This clonotype was sampled from an adult man with Graves' ophthalmopathy. Sequencing used peripheral blood. CDR3 in amino acids: CSVETDRGRVQSPLHF. DNA for the CDR3: TGCAGCGTTGAGACCGACAGGGGGCGCGTGCAATCACCCCTCCACTTT.